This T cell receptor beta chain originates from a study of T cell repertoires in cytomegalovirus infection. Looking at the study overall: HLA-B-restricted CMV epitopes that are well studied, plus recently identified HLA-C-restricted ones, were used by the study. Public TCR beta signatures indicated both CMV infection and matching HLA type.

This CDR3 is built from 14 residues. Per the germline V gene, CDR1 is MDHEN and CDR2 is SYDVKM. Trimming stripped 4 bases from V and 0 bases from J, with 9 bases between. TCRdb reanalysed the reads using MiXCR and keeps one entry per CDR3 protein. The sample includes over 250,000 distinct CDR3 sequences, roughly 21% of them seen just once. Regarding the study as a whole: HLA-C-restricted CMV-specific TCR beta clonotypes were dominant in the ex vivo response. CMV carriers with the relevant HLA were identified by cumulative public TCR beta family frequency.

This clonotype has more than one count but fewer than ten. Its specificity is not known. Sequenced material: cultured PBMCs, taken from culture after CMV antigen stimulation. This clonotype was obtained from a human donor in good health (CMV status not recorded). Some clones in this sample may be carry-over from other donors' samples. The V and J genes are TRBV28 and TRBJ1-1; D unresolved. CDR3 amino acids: CASSSPWVNTEAFF. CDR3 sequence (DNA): TGTGCCAGCAGTTCCCCTTGGGTGAACACTGAAGCTTTCTTT. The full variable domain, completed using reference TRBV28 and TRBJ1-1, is DVKVTQSSRYLVKRTGEKVFLECVQDMDHENMFWYRQDPGLGLRLIYFSYDVKMKEKGDIPEGYSVSREKKERFSLILESASTNQTSMYLCASSSPWVNTEAFFGQGTRLTVV.